This passage covers 10 T cell receptor beta chains from one sample sequenced in a study of blood T cell repertoires in COVID-19. Clones were read by immunoSEQ multiplex PCR, and TCRdb kept only the in-frame ones, dropping some. The table has about 120,000 clones, approximately 87% seen once; the top ten hold approximately 8%. The specimen sequenced was peripheral blood. These TCRs come from a man in his fifties or sixties with acute or convalescent COVID-19.

V usage is TRBV5-6 and J usage is TRBJ2-7, with D perhaps TRBD1 (5 bases). The V and J ends lost 0 bases and 5 bases respectively, with 12 bases between them. The CDR3 totals 14 residues. Germline CDR1 is SGHDT and CDR2 is YYEEEE. CDR3 sequence (DNA): TGTGCCAGCAGCTTGGTAGCAGGGCTCCACGAGCAGTACTTC. Encoded protein: CASSLVAGLHEQYF.

V is TRBV5-4 and J is TRBJ2-1; weak D call: TRBD2 (6 bases). Trimming stripped 0 bases from V and 3 bases from J, with 10 bases between. Germline V gene sequence: CDR1 SGHNT, CDR2 YYREEE (reference sequence). CDR3 length: 15 amino acids. In DNA form, the CDR3 reads TGTGCCAGCAGCTTGGGGCTAGCGAACTACAATGAGCAGTTCTTC. Its protein product is CASSLGLANYNEQFF.

The chain has TRBV6-1 and TRBJ2-2; 11 positions agree with TRBD2. Per germline, CDR1 MNHNS and CDR2 SASEGT. This CDR3 comprises 16 residues. Germline trimming cut 4 bases from V and 2 bases from J; bases unmatched to any gene: 3. Here the CDR3 reads CASSARLAGNTGELFF. The CDR3 DNA reads TGTGCCAGCAGTGCCCGACTAGCGGGAAACACCGGGGAGCTGTTTTTT.

The chain is built from TRBV28 and TRBJ2-1; TRBD2 agrees at 9 bases. The germline CDR1 and CDR2 sequences are MDHEN and SYDVKM. V lost 5 bases to trimming and J lost 8 bases; unmatched junction nucleotides: 7. The CDR3 covers 14 residues. The CDR3: CASSLTGTSHEQFF. DNA for the CDR3: TGTGCCAGCAGTCTTACCGGGACTAGCCATGAGCAGTTCTTC.

The rearrangement links TRBV4-1 to TRBJ1-5; D is perhaps TRBD1 (6 bases). The V and J ends lost 4 bases and 1 base respectively, with 11 bases between them. The CDR3 is 15 amino acids. From germline, CDR1 is MGHRA and CDR2 YSYEKL. CDR3 in amino acids: CASSPSDRSNQPQHF. Written as DNA, the CDR3 is TGCGCCAGCAGCCCCTCGGACAGAAGCAATCAGCCCCAGCATTTT.

This clone was detected a few times. The chain carries TRBV2 and TRBJ1-3; 7 positions match TRBD1. Trimming removed 4 bases from V and 4 bases from J; junction bases left unmatched: 10. Germline CDR1 and CDR2: SNHLY and FYNNEI. This CDR3 comprises 16 residues. CDR3 region: CASSGTGEASGNTIYF. The CDR3 DNA reads as TGTGCCAGCAGTGGCACAGGGGAAGCTTCGGGAAACACCATATATTTT.

This chain connects TRBV19 to TRBJ1-3, with TRBD1 matching over 7 bases. Germline V CDR1 and CDR2: LNHDA, SQIVND (reference sequence). CDR3 size: 15 residues. J was trimmed by 4 bases and V by 4 bases; bases with no gene match: 7. For the CDR3, the DNA is TGTGCCAGTAGTAACCGACAGGGACCAGGAAACACCATATATTTT. This gives the protein CASSNRQGPGNTIYF.

This rearrangement joins TRBV25-1 to TRBJ1-2, with D possibly being TRBD1 (5 bases). This CDR3 spans 12 amino acids. Deletions cut 4 bases from V and 8 bases from J, with 11 bases between. The germline gives CDR1 MGHDK, CDR2 SYGVNS. The DNA for the CDR3 is TGTGCCAGCAGTGCTGGGGCGCGGGGCTACACCTTC. Its protein is CASSAGARGYTF.

J is TRBJ2-3 and V is TRBV6-6, with D hard to call. Germline values: CDR1 MNHNY, CDR2 SVGAGI (reference sequence). V lost 11 bases to trimming and J lost 0 bases, with 12 bases between them. This CDR3 region has 13 residues. CDR3 region: CASLAASTDTQYF. For the CDR3, the DNA is TGTGCCTCGTTAGCAGCTAGCACAGATACGCAGTATTTT.

The rearrangement joins TRBV2 to TRBJ1-1; maybe TRBD1 (5 bases). Germline assignment: CDR1 SNHLY and CDR2 FYNNEI. The CDR3 loop spans 15 amino acids. V lost 6 bases to trimming and J lost 3 bases, with 17 bases between them. The CDR3 region has the DNA TGTGCCAGCAGGGGTACGGGGGGTGGTGACACTGAAGCTTTCTTT. This gives the protein CASRGTGGGDTEAFF.